This T cell receptor beta chain stems from a study of blood T cells in healthy people across ages. Study details: About one barcoded beta molecule per two T cells was captured by template switching.

Then a second PCR, running about 6 to 12 cycles, was carried out with a sample-barcoded 5' primer and a J-beta primer mix. Every molecule of cDNA carried a tag from a template-switch adaptor with 12 random nucleotides. A single record per CDR3 protein comes from TCRdb applying MiXCR to the 5' RACE reads. Seen here are 500,000 to 600,000 distinct CDR3 sequences, about 26% observed once, and the top ten hold approximately 18%. Researchers isolated at least 6 million PBMCs per sample. In this sample, this clonotype turned up a few times. Its antigen remains unidentified. CDR1 and CDR2 from the germline V gene are SGHRS and YFSETQ. The CDR3 has 15 residues. V was trimmed by 4 bases and J by 7 bases, leaving 17 bases between them. The study's findings and limits: The study lacked donor CMV status, which possibly confounded expanded clonotype changes.

V and J are TRBV5-1 and TRBJ1-4; weak D call: TRBD1 (6 bases). The sequencing sample was made of blood. This clonotype originated in a woman in her seventies in good health. The CDR3 region has the DNA TGCGCCAGCAGCCCGGGGGGGGGCCAGGGTGAAAAACTGTTTTTT. Residues: CASSPGGGQGEKLFF.